This T cell receptor beta chain was captured in a study of early T cells in non-severe SARS-CoV-2 infection. Each single cDNA molecule received a unique molecular identifier. Each CDR3 protein is one row after TCRdb ran MiXCR on the 5' RACE reads. Among about 22,000 distinct CDR3 sequences, roughly 4.5% were seen once, and the ten largest hold around 17%. V was shortened by 7 bases and J by 0 bases, with 17 bases between the two germline ends. This CDR3 is 15 amino acids long. CDR1 SQVTM and CDR2 ANQGSEA come from the germline V gene. Study-level points and caveats: Private and CD4 specificities were missed by VDJdb matching, skewed to anti-spike CD8.

This clonotype showed up many times. Its specificity is not known. Source material: whole blood. The receptor's source is an adult who was a healthcare worker with PCR-confirmed SARS-CoV-2 infection or an uninfected control (not recorded which). The V and J genes are TRBV29-1 and TRBJ2-3; TRBD2 might be the D (6 bases). This chain's CDR3 is CSAGVGGSSTDTQYF. DNA of the CDR3: TGCAGCGCGGGTGTTGGGGGGTCTAGCACAGATACGCAGTATTTT.